Sequencing of this T cell receptor beta chain was carried out in a study of cytomegalovirus exposure and HLA in healthy donors. Concerning this clone: The antigen is unknown.

PCR used 60 Vbeta primers and 13 Jbeta primers. Assay: immunoSEQ multiplex PCR; the TCRdb copy retains only in-frame clones and omits some. Among around 100,000 clones listed, roughly 66% were seen once. V was shortened by 6 bases and J by 4 bases, with 22 bases between the two germline ends. Germline lookup yields CDR1 SGHVS and CDR2 FNYEAQ. There are 17 residues in the CDR3. Study-wide results and caveats: Later analysis identified a missense DCLRE1C variant that was linked to TCR beta V- and J-gene trimming. An analysis was carried out later, and it reportedly showed fewer N-insertions in an Asian-associated ancestry cluster than the approximately 680-donor mean.

The sequenced sample was PBMCs. The TCR originated in a woman in her 30s in good health and CMV-seronegative. The genes are TRBV7-6 and TRBJ1-5; perhaps TRBD1 as D (6 bases). The CDR3 region is CASSKVPGGVVNQPQHF. The CDR3 bases are TGTGCCAGCAGTAAGGTACCGGGGGGCGTCGTTAATCAGCCCCAGCATTTT.